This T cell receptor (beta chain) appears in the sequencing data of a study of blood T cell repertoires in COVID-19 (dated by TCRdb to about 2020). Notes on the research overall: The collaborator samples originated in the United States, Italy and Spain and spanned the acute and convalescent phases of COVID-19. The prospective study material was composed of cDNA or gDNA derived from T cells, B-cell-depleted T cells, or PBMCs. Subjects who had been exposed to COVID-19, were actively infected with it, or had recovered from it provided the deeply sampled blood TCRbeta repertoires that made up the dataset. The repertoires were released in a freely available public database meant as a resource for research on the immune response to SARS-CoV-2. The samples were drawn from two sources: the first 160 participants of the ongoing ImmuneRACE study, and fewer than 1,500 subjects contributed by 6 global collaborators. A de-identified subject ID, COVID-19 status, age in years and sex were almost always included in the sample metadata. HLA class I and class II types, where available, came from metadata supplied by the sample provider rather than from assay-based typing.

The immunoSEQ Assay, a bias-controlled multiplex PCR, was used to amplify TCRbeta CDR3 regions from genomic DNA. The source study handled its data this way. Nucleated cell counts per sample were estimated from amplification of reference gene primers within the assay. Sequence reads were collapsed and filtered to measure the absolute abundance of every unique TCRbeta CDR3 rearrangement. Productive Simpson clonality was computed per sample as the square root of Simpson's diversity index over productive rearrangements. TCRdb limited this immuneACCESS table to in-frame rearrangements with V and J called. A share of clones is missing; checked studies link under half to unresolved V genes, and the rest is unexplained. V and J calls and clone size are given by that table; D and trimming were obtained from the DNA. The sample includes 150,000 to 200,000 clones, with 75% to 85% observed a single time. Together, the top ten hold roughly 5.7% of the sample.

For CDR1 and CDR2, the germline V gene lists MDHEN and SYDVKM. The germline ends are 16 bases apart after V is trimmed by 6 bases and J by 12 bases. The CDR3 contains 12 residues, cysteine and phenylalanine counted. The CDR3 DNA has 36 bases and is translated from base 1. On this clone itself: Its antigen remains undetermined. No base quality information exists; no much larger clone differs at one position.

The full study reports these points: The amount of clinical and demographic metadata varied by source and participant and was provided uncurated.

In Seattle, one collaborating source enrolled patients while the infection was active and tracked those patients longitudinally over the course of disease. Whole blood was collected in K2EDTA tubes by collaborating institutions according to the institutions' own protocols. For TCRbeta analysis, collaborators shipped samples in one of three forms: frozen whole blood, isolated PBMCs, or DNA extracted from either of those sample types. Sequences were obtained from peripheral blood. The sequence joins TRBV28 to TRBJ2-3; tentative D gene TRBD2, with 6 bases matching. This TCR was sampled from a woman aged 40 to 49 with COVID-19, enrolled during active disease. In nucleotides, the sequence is TGTGCCAGCAGCAAACTAGCCTCCAGACAGTATTTT. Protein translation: CASSKLASRQYF.